The T cell receptor (beta chain) under discussion was sequenced for a study of blood T cell repertoires in COVID-19. Looking at the study overall: Spain, Italy and the United States supplied samples that represented acute and convalescent COVID-19. In each case, the material was cDNA or gDNA derived from T cells, B-cell-depleted T cells, or PBMCs.

Patients at the Seattle site were enrolled during active infection and followed longitudinally. Per the authors' pipeline: For nucleated cells, counts were estimated from reference gene primer amplification. The method was immunoSEQ multiplex PCR; TCRdb's version includes in-frame clones alone and lacks a portion of them. V and J calls and clone size are as listed in that table; D and trimming were resolved from the DNA. The sample includes about 270,000 clones, about 91% of them seen just once. The CDR3 totals 13 residues. V was clipped by 4 bases and J by 6 bases; unmatched bases: 6. Germline V gene data show CDR1 as SGHDT and CDR2 as YYEEEE.

V is TRBV5-6 and J is TRBJ1-2; 7 positions match TRBD1. Sequencing was performed on peripheral blood. The clonotype originates from a person between 18 and 30 years old with COVID-19, enrolled during active disease. The CDR3 loop is CASSRQGPDGYTF. In nucleotides, the CDR3 is TGTGCCAGCAGCCGACAGGGACCCGATGGCTACACCTTC.